This section outlines one TCR beta chain sequence together with its context. CDR1 and CDR2 (germline): SGDLS, YYNGEE. The CDR3 totals 15 residues. J was trimmed by 4 bases and V by 1 base; bases with no gene match: 5. This specimen comes from a study of blood T cell repertoires in COVID-19. Clones were read by immunoSEQ multiplex PCR, and TCRdb kept only the in-frame ones, dropping some. This repertoire shows hundreds of thousands of clones, 75% to 90% found once; its top ten account for 9.5%. The chain recombines TRBV9 with TRBJ1-3; 7 nucleotides align to TRBD1. The specimen sequenced was PBMCs or T cells enriched from blood (not recorded which). This receptor was identified in a woman in her thirties or forties who had recovered from COVID-19. CDR3 sequence (DNA): TGTGCCAGCAGCGTAACAAGGGGGCCGGGAAACACCATATATTTT. This encodes CASSVTRGPGNTIYF.